This is a list of T cell receptor beta chains from one sample in a study of cytomegalovirus exposure and HLA in healthy donors. Data came from immunoSEQ multiplex PCR; TCRdb stores just in-frame clones and leaves some out. The profile shows roughly 190,000 clones, roughly 9.4% of them singletons. The sequenced material came from PBMCs. The receptors originated from a woman aged 25 to 45 in good health and CMV-seropositive. Each CDR3 is given with its conserved first and last residue.

V: TRBV5-5
CDR3: CASSWGLAGAPVDTQYF

V: TRBV19
CDR3: CASSWWTGLNQPQHF

V: TRBV2
CDR3: CASGDRPYGYTF

V: TRBV11-3
CDR3: CASSLQTQGAQYF

V: TRBV9
CDR3: CASNRGLAGGQDTQYF

V: TRBV7-6
CDR3: CASSPGTSGTKNIQYF

V: TRBV7-3
CDR3: CASSAQASGRVTGELFF

V: TRBV10-1
CDR3: CASSESVRGSYNEQFF

V: TRBV4-1
CDR3: CASSQGETEDYGYTF

V: TRBV29-1
CDR3: CSVFTGNEKLFF

V: TRBV5-1
CDR3: CASSLDYSTDTQYF

V: TRBV6-5
CDR3: CASSRLSGEVPEQFF

V: TRBV5-6
CDR3: CASSLNVGGALHF

V: TRBV5-1
CDR3: CASSYRTSGTDTQYF

V: TRBV20-1
CDR3: CSVPRAHEQYF

V: TRBV7-7
CDR3: CASSFGINPGGELFF

V: TRBV6-1
CDR3: CASSEGGSEAFF

V: TRBV6-1
CDR3: CASSEAGTSGRTYNEQFF

V: TRBV9
CDR3: CASSVGGTGGPAADTQYF

V: TRBV6-5
CDR3: CASSYSTLAGADTQYF

V: TRBV10-2
CDR3: CASSESKLTGASNQPQHF

V: TRBV2
CDR3: CASSDGLPTNEKLFF

V: TRBV5-1
CDR3: CASSLGGGPDEQYF

V: TRBV10-2
CDR3: CASSLAGEGEQYF

V: TRBV27
CDR3: CASSWAGAASNQPQHF

V: TRBV2
CDR3: CASRSDYTGELFF

V: TRBV27
CDR3: CASSFGTASYEQYF

V: TRBV7-8
CDR3: CASSLRTSGSLYNEQFF

V: TRBV19
CDR3: CASSPAGQGSYEQYF

V: TRBV7-8
CDR3: CASSPRRSYNEKLFF

V: TRBV27
CDR3: CASRRLVNEQFF

V: TRBV20-1
CDR3: CSARRGSEQYF

V: TRBV19
CDR3: CASSGGDFGNEQFF

V: TRBV9
CDR3: CASSAGQAYEQYF

V: TRBV5-1
CDR3: CASSRGLAGGRETQYF

V: TRBV18
CDR3: CASSGQGLNTEAFF

V: TRBV5-6
CDR3: CASSLHWTGLVQYNEQFF

V: TRBV27
CDR3: CASSSPARGRSEQYF

V: TRBV5-1
CDR3: CASSLASSGNTGELFF

V: TRBV20-1
CDR3: CSASSYSGYTF

V: TRBV14
CDR3: CASSLWTGPEAFF

V: TRBV19
CDR3: CASSTTGGAGGYTF

V: TRBV7-9
CDR3: CASSLPRLSGGKLFF

V: TRBV13
CDR3: CASSSPTSGRSHEQYF

V: TRBV7-8
CDR3: CASSLAKTTNYGYTF